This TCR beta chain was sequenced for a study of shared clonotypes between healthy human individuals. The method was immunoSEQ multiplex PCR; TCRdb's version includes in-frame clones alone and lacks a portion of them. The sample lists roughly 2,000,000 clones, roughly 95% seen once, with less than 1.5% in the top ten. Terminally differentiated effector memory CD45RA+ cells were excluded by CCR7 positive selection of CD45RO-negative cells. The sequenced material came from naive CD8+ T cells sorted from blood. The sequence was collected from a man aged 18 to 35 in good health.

The CDR3 is CASSLRGHSYEQYF. In nucleotides, the CDR3 is TGTGCCAGCAGTTTGCGGGGCCACAGCTACGAGCAGTACTTC. This chain joins TRBV28 and TRBJ2-7, with a weak D call TRBD2 (6 bases). The V end lost 3 bases, the J end lost 3 bases, and 12 bases lay between the germline ends. The germline V gene has CDR1 MDHEN and CDR2 SYDVKM. This CDR3 spans 14 amino acids. Filled out from reference TRBV28 and TRBJ2-7, the complete variable domain reads DVKVTQSSRYLVKRTGEKVFLECVQDMDHENMFWYRQDPGLGLRLIYFSYDVKMKEKGDIPEGYSVSREKKERFSLILESASTNQTSMYLCASSLRGHSYEQYFGPGTRLTVT.